This TCR beta chain was obtained from a study of cytomegalovirus exposure and HLA in healthy donors. Findings and caveats of the study: Later, an analysis found that TCR clusters from the first cohort tended to co-occur in the roughly 110 validation repertoires. The listing of 150 or so TCR beta chains classed them as cytomegalovirus-associated. Some public TCRs appeared in many individuals, while most sequences were rare.

V lost 7 bases, J lost 8 bases, and 10 bases lay in between. The CDR3 is 11 residues long. The V gene's germline CDR1 is SGHRS and CDR2 YFSETQ. Profiled with immunoSEQ multiplex PCR; TCRdb holds only in-frame clones, not every one. The profile shows roughly 150,000 clones, around 93% of them singletons. To note about this clone: Its target is not known.

Material for sequencing was PBMCs. The chain recombines TRBV5-1 with TRBJ2-1, with TRBD2 as a possible D gene (5 bases). This clonotype was sampled from a man between 18 and 29 years old in good health and CMV-seropositive. CDR3 DNA: TGCGCCAGCCAGACCGGGGATGAGCAGTTCTTC. Its translation: CASQTGDEQFF.